The 27 T cell receptor beta chains below were found in one sample sequenced in a study of beta chain features in type 1 diabetes. TCRB transcripts that were expressed got sequenced, as all of the isolated RNA had been reverse transcribed. TCRdb's table, derived via immunoSEQ multiplex PCR, lists solely in-frame clones and lacks some. The data show roughly 240,000 clones, with roughly 24% seen just once and 0.012% held by the top ten. Antigen specificity for these receptors is unknown. The study's findings and limits: Type 1 diabetes patients had TCRB CDR3s that were shorter (moderately but significantly so) in all four CD4+ subsets.

The sequencing input was naive CD4+ T cells from blood. The receptors derive from a woman younger than 45 with type 1 diabetes.

The chain couples TRBV4-1 to TRBJ2-7; maybe TRBD1 (6 bases). The CDR3 totals 18 residues. The germline V and J ends were trimmed by 4 bases and 0 bases, with 22 bases remaining between them. Germline CDR1 MGHRA, CDR2 YSYEKL. CDR3 DNA sequence: TGCGCCAGCAGCCGAGGGCTTAGGGGACACTTGGGCTCCTACGAGCAGTACTTC. It specifies CASSRGLRGHLGSYEQYF.

This sequence joins TRBV30 and TRBJ1-1; D not resolved. Germline V gene data show CDR1 as GTSNPN and CDR2 as SVGIG (reference sequence). This CDR3 has 13 amino acids. V gave up 4 bases and J gave up 0 bases, with 9 bases separating them. The chain's CDR3 is CAWTVGMNTEAFF. In DNA form, the CDR3 reads TGTGCCTGGACAGTTGGCATGAACACTGAAGCTTTCTTT.

The chain is built from TRBV9 and TRBJ2-1, with no clear D. V dropped 0 bases and J dropped 8 bases, with 6 bases sitting between them. Germline V gives CDR1 SGDLS, CDR2 YYNGEE. The CDR3 is made up of 12 amino acids. Here the CDR3 DNA reads TGTGCCAGCAGCGTAGACCGCGATGAGCAGTTCTTC. Amino acids: CASSVDRDEQFF.

The gene calls are TRBV7-3 and TRBJ2-1; D gene ambiguous. V lost 5 bases and J lost 2, with 10 bases in between. CDR1 SGHTA and CDR2 FQGTGA come from the germline V gene. CDR3 length: 14 residues. CDR3: CASSHSGPYNEQFF. The DNA for the CDR3 is TGTGCCAGCAGCCATAGTGGTCCCTACAATGAGCAGTTCTTC.

This rearrangement joins TRBV4-2 to TRBJ2-6, with unresolved D. Germline V CDR1 and CDR2: LGHNA, YNFKEQ. This CDR3 has 17 residues. V lost 0 bases, J lost 0 bases, and 9 bases lay in between. The CDR3 loop reads CASSQEGRSSGANVLTF. The CDR3 bases are TGTGCCAGCAGCCAAGAAGGTAGGAGCTCTGGGGCCAACGTCCTGACTTTC.

The rearrangement joins TRBV19 to TRBJ2-7, with TRBD2 as a possible D gene (5 bases). The CDR3 spans 11 residues. Germline V gene data show CDR1 as LNHDA and CDR2 as SQIVND (reference sequence). Trimming removed 6 bases at V and 13 bases at J, with 16 bases between. Here the CDR3 DNA reads TGTGCCAGTAGATCCCTAGGGAGAGACTACTTC. The encoded protein is CASRSLGRDYF.

In this sample, this clone turned up a few times. This chain's CDR3 is CASSSIVDEQFF. In nucleotides, the CDR3 is TGTGCCAGCAGTTCCATAGTGGATGAGCAGTTCTTC. The chain employs TRBV7-9 and TRBJ2-1, with D uncertain. The CDR3 has 12 residues. V was cut by 6 bases and J by 8 bases, with 11 bases left in between. Per germline, CDR1 SEHNR and CDR2 FQNEAQ (reference sequence).

This chain uses TRBV6-6 with TRBJ2-5, with D maybe TRBD1 (6 bases). V was clipped by 6 bases and J by 3 bases, with 11 bases between them. The CDR3 sequence is 13 residues long. Germline V lookup: CDR1 MNHNY, CDR2 SVGAGI (reference sequence). The DNA of the CDR3 is TGTGCCAGCAGGGAACAGGGCGAAGAGACCCAGTACTTC. It translates to CASREQGEETQYF.

J is TRBJ2-1 and V is TRBV10-2; no clear D gene. Germline V gene lookup returns CDR1 WSHSY and CDR2 SAAADI. The CDR3 loop spans 14 amino acids. V lost 7 bases, J lost 0 bases, and 10 bases lay in between. CDR3 coding DNA: TGCGCCAGCACCCGAGATGTCTCCTACAATGAGCAGTTCTTC. Amino acids: CASTRDVSYNEQFF.

The V gene is TRBV9, the J gene TRBJ2-1, with D possibly TRBD2 on 6 matching bases. The V end lost 3 bases, the J end lost 13 bases, and 11 bases lay between the germline ends. Germline assignment: CDR1 SGDLS and CDR2 YYNGEE. The CDR3 length is 11 residues. The CDR3, as DNA: TGTGCCAGCAGCGAGGGACTTTCACAGTTCTTC. It is translated as CASSEGLSQFF.

This clone was counted only a few times. The rearrangement joins TRBV4-2 to TRBJ2-1; 10 nucleotides align to TRBD2. V lost 8 bases, J lost 7 bases, and 8 bases stayed unmatched. The CDR3 covers 14 residues. In germline, CDR1 is LGHNA, CDR2 YNFKEQ. CDR3 sequence: CASGASGRSNEQFF. In nucleotides, the CDR3 is TGTGCCAGCGGAGCTAGCGGGAGAAGTAATGAGCAGTTCTTC.

This clone turned up a few times. The CDR3 loop is CAWTQTYEQYF. In DNA, the CDR3 is TGTGCCTGGACCCAGACCTACGAGCAGTACTTC. This chain links TRBV30 with TRBJ2-7; D unclear. V was cut by 4 bases and J by 2 bases, with 6 bases left in between. The CDR3 spans 11 residues. Germline loops: CDR1 GTSNPN, CDR2 SVGIG (reference sequence).

This clone has only a few counts. V and J are TRBV11-2 and TRBJ2-1, with 11 nucleotides matching TRBD2. Germline-derived CDR1 and CDR2 are SGHAT and FQNNGV. There are 16 residues in the CDR3. Trimming at V came to 3 bases and at J to 13 bases, leaving 14 bases not matched to a gene. The CDR3 sequence is CASSFGGSGRAGDQFF. The CDR3 DNA reads as TGTGCCAGCAGCTTCGGGGGTAGCGGGAGGGCCGGGGATCAGTTCTTC. Together with reference TRBV11-2 and TRBJ2-1, the CDR3 gives the full variable domain: EAGVAQSPRYKIIEKRQSVAFWCNPISGHATLYWYQQILGQGPKLLIQFQNNGVVDDSQLPKDRFSAERLKGVDSTLKIQPAKLEDSAVYLCASSFGGSGRAGDQFFGPGTRLTVL.

This clone was observed a few times. The rearrangement links TRBV13 to TRBJ1-5; D is uncertain. This CDR3 region has 15 residues. Germline CDR1 and CDR2: PRHDT and FYEKMQ (reference sequence). Trimming pared 3 bases from V and 4 bases from J, leaving 13 bases between. CDR3 bases: TGTGCCAGCAGCTTTCAATTTCCCAGAAATCAGCCCCAGCATTTT. It yields the protein CASSFQFPRNQPQHF.

This clone was observed a few times. The chain carries TRBV9 and TRBJ1-4; no definite D call. Germline CDR1 SGDLS, CDR2 YYNGEE. V was cut by 0 bases and J by 4 bases, with 7 bases left in between. This CDR3 is 14 amino acids long. The CDR3 nucleotides are TGTGCCAGCAGCGTAGGAGGCCATAATGAAAAACTGTTTTTT. Its protein is CASSVGGHNEKLFF. Combining the CDR3 with reference TRBV9 and TRBJ1-4 gives the whole variable domain DSGVTQTPKHLITATGQRVTLRCSPRSGDLSVYWYQQSLDQGLQFLIQYYNGEERAKGNILERFSAQQFPDLHSELNLSSLELGDSALYFCASSVGGHNEKLFFGSGTQLSVL.

This clone was counted between two and nine times. The chain combines TRBV23-1 with TRBJ2-1; 7 bases match TRBD1. TRBV23-1 is flagged as an ORF with uncertain function. This CDR3 comprises 15 residues. J was trimmed by 2 bases and V by 6 bases; bases with no gene match: 7. CDR3 sequence: CASRPTGEAYNEQFF. CDR3 bases: TGCGCCAGCAGGCCAACAGGGGAAGCCTACAATGAGCAGTTCTTC.

In this sample, this clone turned up a few times. The chain employs TRBV28 and TRBJ1-2; 7 nucleotides line up with TRBD1. CDR3 length: 14 residues. From germline, CDR1 is MDHEN and CDR2 SYDVKM. J lost 7 bases, V lost 5 bases, and 10 bases had no gene match. The CDR3 spells CASSGGQAVSGYTF. The CDR3 region has the DNA TGTGCCAGCAGTGGAGGACAGGCCGTCTCTGGCTACACCTTC.

The chain carries TRBV18 and TRBJ2-7, with TRBD2 as a possible D gene (6 bases). The CDR3 contains 17 residues. Trimming took off 1 base at V and 4 bases at J, with 20 bases between the two ends. Germline loops: CDR1 KGHSH, CDR2 LQKENI. CDR3 in amino acids: CASSPLEGSWGVYEQYF. As DNA, the CDR3 is TGTGCCAGCTCACCACTGGAAGGCTCTTGGGGGGTTTACGAGCAGTACTTC. The full variable domain, rest sourced from reference TRBV18 and TRBJ2-7, is NAGVMQNPRHLVRRRGQEARLRCSPMKGHSHVYWYRQLPEEGLKFMVYLQKENIIDESGMPKERFSAEFPKEGPSILRIQQVVRGDSAAYFCASSPLEGSWGVYEQYFGPGTRLTVT.

This chain connects TRBV5-1 to TRBJ2-3; D may be TRBD2 (5 bases). Per germline, CDR1 SGHRS and CDR2 YFSETQ. This CDR3 is 14 amino acids long. Trimming took off 4 bases at V and 2 bases at J, with 11 bases between the two ends. The DNA for the CDR3 is TGCGCCAGCAGCCTCCTCGGGGTCACAGATACGCAGTATTTT. Residues: CASSLLGVTDTQYF.

The rearrangement joins TRBV30 to TRBJ2-5, with D possibly being TRBD1 (6 bases). There are 16 residues in the CDR3. The V end was cut by 2 bases, the J end by 4 bases, with 20 bases between. CDR1 and CDR2 (germline): GTSNPN, SVGIG (reference sequence). CDR3 bases: TGTGCCTGGAGTTTTACCAGGACAGCATGGGGAGAGACCCAGTACTTC. Protein product: CAWSFTRTAWGETQYF.

The gene calls are TRBV30 and TRBJ2-1; the match to TRBD2 covers 11 bases. The germline gives CDR1 GTSNPN, CDR2 SVGIG (reference sequence). The ends lost 1 base at V and 16 bases at J; junction bases unmatched: 15. This CDR3 comprises 15 residues. The CDR3: CAWSDQGLADSRSFF. The CDR3, as DNA: TGTGCCTGGAGTGACCAGGGACTAGCGGATTCCCGCTCCTTCTTC. The full variable domain, with the rest looked up from reference TRBV30 and TRBJ2-1, is SQTIHQWPATLVQPVGSPLSLECTVEGTSNPNLYWYRQAAGRGLQLLFYSVGIGQISSEVPQNLSASRPQDRQFILSSKKLLLSDSGFYLCAWSDQGLADSRSFFGPGTRLTVL.

The rearrangement joins TRBV5-4 to TRBJ2-7, with 9 bases matching TRBD1. CDR1 SGHNT and CDR2 YYREEE come from the germline V gene (reference sequence). CDR3 length equals 13 residues. J was trimmed by 2 bases and V by 4 bases; bases with no gene match: 1. CDR3 sequence (DNA): TGTGCCAGCAGCAGACAGGGGGCCTACGAGCAGTACTTC. Amino acids: CASSRQGAYEQYF.

This clone was counted only a few times. This sample also contains other DNA sequences that code for the same CDR3. CDR3 coding DNA: TGCGCCAGCAGCTTGGGGACTAGCGGGACGTACGAGCAGTACTTC. Amino acid sequence: CASSLGTSGTYEQYF. This chain joins TRBV5-1 and TRBJ2-7; TRBD2 agrees at 12 bases. The CDR3 is made up of 15 amino acids. The V gene end was trimmed by 0 bases and the J gene end by 4 bases; junction bases not matched to a gene: 2. Per germline, CDR1 SGHRS and CDR2 YFSETQ.

The CDR3 sequence is CASSFGEDEQFF. As DNA, the CDR3 is TGTGCCAGCAGCTTTGGTGAGGATGAGCAGTTCTTC. The gene calls are TRBV11-2 and TRBJ2-1; D not certain. CDR1 is SGHAT, CDR2 FQNNGV, per germline. The CDR3 loop spans 12 amino acids. V lost 3 bases to trimming and J lost 8 bases, with 8 bases between them.

About this clone: One junction end does not reproduce the germline sequence, and a read error may be involved. V gene TRBV5-1 combines with J gene TRBJ2-1; possibly TRBD2 for D (6 bases). This CDR3 comprises 12 residues. CDR1 is SGHRS and CDR2 is YFSETQ in the germline V gene. The DNA of the CDR3 is TGCGCCAGCAGGGAGCCGGGACTCCTAGATGTCTTC. Translation: CASREPGLLDVF.

This chain links TRBV4-2 with TRBJ2-1; no clear D. V lost 6 bases to trimming and J lost 7 bases, with 19 bases between them. The length of the CDR3 is 15 residues. Germline CDR1 reads LGHNA; CDR2 reads YNFKEQ. The CDR3 here is CASSHAPDPQNEQFF. The CDR3, as DNA: TGTGCCAGCAGTCACGCCCCCGACCCACAGAATGAGCAGTTCTTC.

This clone was detected only a few times. The genes are TRBV6-6 and TRBJ1-4; 8 bases fit TRBD1. The CDR3 is 14 amino acids. The ends lost 5 bases at V and 3 bases at J; junction bases unmatched: 2. Germline lookup yields CDR1 MNHNY and CDR2 SVGAGI (reference sequence). The CDR3 region is CASSRGQANEKLFF. The CDR3 DNA is TGTGCCAGCAGTAGGGGACAGGCTAATGAAAAACTGTTTTTT.